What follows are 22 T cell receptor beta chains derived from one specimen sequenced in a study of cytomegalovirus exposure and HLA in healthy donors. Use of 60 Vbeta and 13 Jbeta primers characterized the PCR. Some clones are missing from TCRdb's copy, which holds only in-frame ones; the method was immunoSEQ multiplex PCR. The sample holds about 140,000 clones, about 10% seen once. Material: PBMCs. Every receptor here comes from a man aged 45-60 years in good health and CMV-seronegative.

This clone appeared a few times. The CDR3 DNA reads as TGCGCCAGCAGCTTGTTGACAGGGGGCGATACCGGGGAGCTGTTTTTT. This gives the protein CASSLLTGGDTGELFF. The chain carries TRBV5-1 and TRBJ2-2; TRBD1 matches 10 bases. Trimming removed 1 base from V and 5 bases from J; junction bases left unmatched: 5. CDR1 is SGHRS, CDR2 YFSETQ, per germline. This CDR3 contains 16 residues.

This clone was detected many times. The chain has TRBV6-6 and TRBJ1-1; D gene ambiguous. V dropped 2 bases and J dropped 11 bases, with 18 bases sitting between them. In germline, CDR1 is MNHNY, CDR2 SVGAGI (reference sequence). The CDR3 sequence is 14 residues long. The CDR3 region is CASSYVGPDEIAFF. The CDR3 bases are TGTGCCAGCAGTTACGTGGGCCCCGACGAGATTGCTTTCTTT.

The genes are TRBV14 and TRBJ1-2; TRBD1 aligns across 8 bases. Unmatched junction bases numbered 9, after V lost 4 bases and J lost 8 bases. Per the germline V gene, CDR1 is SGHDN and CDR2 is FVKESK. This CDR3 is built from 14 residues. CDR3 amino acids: CASSLSHRGTGYTF. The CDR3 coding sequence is TGTGCCAGCAGCCTTTCCCACAGGGGGACAGGCTACACCTTC.

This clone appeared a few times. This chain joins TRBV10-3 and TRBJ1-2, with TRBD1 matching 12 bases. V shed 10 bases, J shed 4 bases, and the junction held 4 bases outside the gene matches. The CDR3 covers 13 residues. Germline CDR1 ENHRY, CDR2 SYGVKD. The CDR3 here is CATGTGGRYGYTF. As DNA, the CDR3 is TGTGCCACCGGGACAGGGGGCCGCTATGGCTACACCTTC.

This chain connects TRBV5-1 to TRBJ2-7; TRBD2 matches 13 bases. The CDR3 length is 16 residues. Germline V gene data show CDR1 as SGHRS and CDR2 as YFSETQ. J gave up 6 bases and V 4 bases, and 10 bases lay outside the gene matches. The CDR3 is CASSMTSGRSPGEQYF. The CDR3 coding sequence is TGCGCCAGCAGCATGACTAGCGGGAGGTCCCCGGGCGAGCAGTACTTC.

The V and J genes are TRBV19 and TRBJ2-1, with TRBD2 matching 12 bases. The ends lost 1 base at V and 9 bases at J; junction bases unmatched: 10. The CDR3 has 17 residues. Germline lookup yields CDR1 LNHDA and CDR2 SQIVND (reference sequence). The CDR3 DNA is TGTGCCAGTAGTATAGGGGTGACTAGCGGGAGTCGAGGTGAGCAGTTCTTC. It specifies CASSIGVTSGSRGEQFF.

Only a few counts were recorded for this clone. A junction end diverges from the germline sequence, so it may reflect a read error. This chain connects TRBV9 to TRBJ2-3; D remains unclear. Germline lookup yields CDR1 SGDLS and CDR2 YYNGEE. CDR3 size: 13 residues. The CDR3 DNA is TGTGCCAGCAGTGTAGCTAACACAGATACGCAGTATTTT. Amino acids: CASSVANTDTQYF.

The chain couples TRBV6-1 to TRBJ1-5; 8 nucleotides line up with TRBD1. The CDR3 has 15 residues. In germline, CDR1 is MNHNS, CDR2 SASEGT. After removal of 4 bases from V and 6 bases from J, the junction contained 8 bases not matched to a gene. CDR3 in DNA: TGTGCCAGCAGTGCCGGGACAGGCCTTCCTCAGCCCCAGCATTTT. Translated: CASSAGTGLPQPQHF.

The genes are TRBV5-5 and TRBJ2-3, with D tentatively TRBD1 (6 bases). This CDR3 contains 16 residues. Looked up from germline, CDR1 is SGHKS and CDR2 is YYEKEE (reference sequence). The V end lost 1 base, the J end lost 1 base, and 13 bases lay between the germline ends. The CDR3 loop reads CASSLLGRGGTDTQYF. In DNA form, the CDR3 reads TGTGCCAGCAGCTTGCTCGGCAGGGGAGGCACAGATACGCAGTATTTT.

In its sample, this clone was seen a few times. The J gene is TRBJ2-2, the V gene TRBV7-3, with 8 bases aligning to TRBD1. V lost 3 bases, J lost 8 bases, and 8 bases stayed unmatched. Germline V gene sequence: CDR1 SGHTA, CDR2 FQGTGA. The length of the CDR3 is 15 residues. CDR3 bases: TGTGCCAGCAGCTTCTCCGGGACAGGACGGGGGGAGCTGTTTTTT. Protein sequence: CASSFSGTGRGELFF.

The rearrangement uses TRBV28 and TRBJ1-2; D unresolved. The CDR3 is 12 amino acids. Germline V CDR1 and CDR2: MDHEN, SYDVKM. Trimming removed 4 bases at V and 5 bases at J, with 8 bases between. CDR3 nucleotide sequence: TGTGCCAGCAGTTCGGTCGGGTATGGCTACACCTTC. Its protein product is CASSSVGYGYTF.

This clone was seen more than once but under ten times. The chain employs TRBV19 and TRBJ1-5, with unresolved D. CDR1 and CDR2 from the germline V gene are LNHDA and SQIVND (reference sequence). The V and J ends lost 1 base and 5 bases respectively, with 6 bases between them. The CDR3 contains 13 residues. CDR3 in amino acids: CASSIGGHQPQHF. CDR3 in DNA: TGTGCCAGTAGTATAGGTGGGCATCAGCCCCAGCATTTT.

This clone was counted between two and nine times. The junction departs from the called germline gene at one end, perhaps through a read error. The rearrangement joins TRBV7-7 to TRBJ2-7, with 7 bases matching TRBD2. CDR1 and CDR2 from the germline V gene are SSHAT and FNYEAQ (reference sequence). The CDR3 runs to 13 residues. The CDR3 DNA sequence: TGTGCTAGCAGCCGTACGGGGGGATACGAGCAGTACTTC. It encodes CASSRTGGYEQYF.

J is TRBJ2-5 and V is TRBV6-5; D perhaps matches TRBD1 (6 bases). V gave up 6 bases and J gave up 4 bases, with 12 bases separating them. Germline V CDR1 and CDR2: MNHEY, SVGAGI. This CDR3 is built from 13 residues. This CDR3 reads CASSHRVGETQYF. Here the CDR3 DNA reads TGTGCCAGCAGCCACAGGGTCGGAGAGACCCAGTACTTC.

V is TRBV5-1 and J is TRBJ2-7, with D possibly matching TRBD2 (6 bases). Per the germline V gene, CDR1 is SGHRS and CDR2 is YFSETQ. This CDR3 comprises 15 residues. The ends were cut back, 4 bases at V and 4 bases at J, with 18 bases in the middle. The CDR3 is CASSIGGGRQYEQYF. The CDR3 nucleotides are TGCGCCAGCAGCATTGGTGGAGGGAGGCAATACGAGCAGTACTTC.

The CDR3 nucleotides read TGTGCCATCAGTGAGTTTGAACGGACACCCGCCGGCTACACCTTC. This sequence encodes CAISEFERTPAGYTF. This chain connects TRBV10-3 to TRBJ1-2; a possible D gene is TRBD1 (5 bases). Germline V lookup: CDR1 ENHRY, CDR2 SYGVKD. The germline V and J ends were trimmed by 1 base and 8 bases, with 17 bases remaining between them. CDR3 length equals 15 residues.

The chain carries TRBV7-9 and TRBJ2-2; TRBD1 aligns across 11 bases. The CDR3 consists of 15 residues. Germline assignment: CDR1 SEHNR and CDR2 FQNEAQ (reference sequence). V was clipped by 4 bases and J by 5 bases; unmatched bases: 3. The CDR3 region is CASSYRDRGTGELFF. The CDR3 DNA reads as TGTGCCAGCAGCTACCGGGACAGGGGGACCGGGGAGCTGTTTTTT.

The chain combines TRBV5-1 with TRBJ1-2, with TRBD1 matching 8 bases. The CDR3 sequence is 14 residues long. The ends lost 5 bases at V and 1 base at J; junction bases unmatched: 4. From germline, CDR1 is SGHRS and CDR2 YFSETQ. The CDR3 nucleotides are TGCGCCAGCAGACCGACAGGGGATAACTATGGCTACACCTTC. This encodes CASRPTGDNYGYTF.

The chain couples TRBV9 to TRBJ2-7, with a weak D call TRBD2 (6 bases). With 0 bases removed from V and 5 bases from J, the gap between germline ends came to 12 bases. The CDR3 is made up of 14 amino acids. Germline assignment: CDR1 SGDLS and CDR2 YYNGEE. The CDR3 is CASSVVAEGHEQYF. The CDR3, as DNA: TGTGCCAGCAGCGTAGTGGCGGAGGGGCACGAGCAGTACTTC.

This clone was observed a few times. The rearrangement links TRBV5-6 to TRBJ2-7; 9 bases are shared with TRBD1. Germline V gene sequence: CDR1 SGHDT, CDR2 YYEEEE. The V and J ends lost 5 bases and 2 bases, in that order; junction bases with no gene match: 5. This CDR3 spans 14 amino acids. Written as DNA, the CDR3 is TGTGCCAGCAGGGATACAGGGGGCACCTACGAGCAGTACTTC. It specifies CASRDTGGTYEQYF.

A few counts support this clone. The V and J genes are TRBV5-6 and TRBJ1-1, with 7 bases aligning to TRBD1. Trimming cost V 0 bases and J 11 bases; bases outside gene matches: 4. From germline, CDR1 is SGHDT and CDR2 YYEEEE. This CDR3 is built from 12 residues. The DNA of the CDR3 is TGTGCCAGCAGCTTGGAAGGGGGCCCGGCTTTCTTT. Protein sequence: CASSLEGGPAFF. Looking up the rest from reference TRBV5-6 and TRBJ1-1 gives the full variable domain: DAGVTQSPTHLIKTRGQQVTLRCSPKSGHDTVSWYQQALGQGPQFIFQYYEEEERQRGNFPDRFSGHQFPNYSSELNVNALLLGDSALYLCASSLEGGPAFFGQGTRLTVV.

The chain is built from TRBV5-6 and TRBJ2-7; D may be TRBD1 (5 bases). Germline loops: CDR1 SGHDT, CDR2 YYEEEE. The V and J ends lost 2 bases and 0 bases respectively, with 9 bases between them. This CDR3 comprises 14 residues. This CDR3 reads CASSFGTGSYEQYF. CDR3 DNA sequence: TGTGCCAGCAGCTTCGGTACAGGCTCCTACGAGCAGTACTTC.